These 21 T cell receptor beta chains originate from one sample sequenced in a study of regulatory T cells in long-lasting Graves disease. According to the study, TCR beta libraries were built with iRepertoire HTBI primers and CDR3-region Arm-PCR. Using its own MiXCR run on the multiplex PCR reads, TCRdb lists one record per CDR3 protein. The sample carries a few hundred thousand distinct CDR3 sequences, about 17% recorded once. Time point noted: newly diagnosed GD, antithyroid drugs for less than 3 months. PBMCs provided the RNA from which the TCR library was made. The same sample was also studied in work on T cells in Graves' hyperthyroidism and ophthalmopathy.

Sequenced here: peripheral blood mononuclear cells (PBMCs), sampled at new diagnosis, from a patient treated with antithyroid drugs. These receptors all stem from a woman aged 18-29 years with Graves disease.

This clonotype was counted only a few times. This rearrangement joins TRBV15 to TRBJ1-5, with D possibly matching TRBD1 (5 bases). Germline CDR1 is LNHNV and CDR2 is YYDKDF (reference sequence). The CDR3 is made up of 16 amino acids. Trimming stripped 1 base from V and 6 bases from J, with 16 bases between. The CDR3 nucleotides read TGTGCCACCAGCAGAGGGAACGGGGCCCCAGGTCAGCCCCAGCATTTT. Translation: CATSRGNGAPGQPQHF.

This rearrangement joins TRBV7-9 to TRBJ2-2, with no clear D. V was trimmed by 4 bases and J by 7 bases, leaving 4 bases between them. CDR1 SEHNR and CDR2 FQNEAQ come from the germline V gene (reference sequence). The CDR3 is 11 amino acids. This chain's CDR3 is CASSSVGELFF. The CDR3 nucleotides are TGTGCCAGCAGCTCTGTCGGGGAGCTGTTTTTT.

Many counts were recorded for this clonotype. The chain joins TRBV12-3 or TRBV12-4 to TRBJ1-6, with TRBD1 as a possible D gene (5 bases). V was trimmed by 6 bases and J by 7 bases, leaving 13 bases between them. The CDR3 spans 14 residues. The CDR3 protein is CASRTRAGNSPLHF. CDR3 in DNA: TGTGCCAGCAGAACCAGGGCAGGCAATTCACCCCTCCACTTT.

The chain combines TRBV4-2 with TRBJ1-3; no clear D gene. Trimming took off 0 bases at V and 0 bases at J, with 6 bases between the two ends. The CDR3 length is 15 residues. Germline V gene data show CDR1 as LGHNA and CDR2 as YNFKEQ. The CDR3 loop reads CASSQEVVSGNTIYF. CDR3 DNA sequence: TGTGCCAGCAGCCAAGAGGTTGTCTCTGGAAACACCATATATTTT.

This chain uses TRBV3-1 with TRBJ2-3; the D gene is possibly TRBD2 (5 bases). The CDR3 extends over 16 amino acids. Trimming pared 3 bases from V and 0 bases from J, leaving 13 bases between. The germline V gene has CDR1 LGHDT and CDR2 YNNKEL (reference sequence). DNA for the CDR3: TGTGCCAGCAGCCAGTCACTAGGGTCTAGCACAGATACGCAGTATTTT. Protein product: CASSQSLGSSTDTQYF.

About this clonotype: At one of its ends the junction is not consistent with the germline gene, which may arise from a read error. The rearrangement links TRBV10-3 to TRBJ2-3; tentatively, D is TRBD1 (5 bases). CDR1 and CDR2 from the germline V gene are ENHRY and SYGVKD. This CDR3 contains 13 residues. CDR3 DNA sequence: TGTGCCATCAGTGCTGTCAGGGCAGATACGCGGTATTTT. Protein sequence: CAISAVRADTRYF.

This chain connects TRBV20-1 to TRBJ2-7, with TRBD2 matching over 7 bases. Germline trimming cut 6 bases from V and 4 bases from J; bases unmatched to any gene: 12. The CDR3 has 14 amino acids. The germline V gene has CDR1 DFQATT and CDR2 SNEGSKA (reference sequence). The CDR3 nucleotides read TGCAGTGCCAGGACTAGGTCATCCGTTTACGAGCAGTACTTC. Its translation: CSARTRSSVYEQYF.

The chain uses TRBV12-3 or TRBV12-4 and TRBJ2-4; no clear D. The CDR3 sequence is 12 residues long. With 10 bases removed from V and 5 bases from J, the gap between germline ends came to 12 bases. For the CDR3, the DNA is TGTGCCACGGGCTCTGGTGAAAACATTCAGTACTTC. Protein product: CATGSGENIQYF.

The V call is TRBV11-2, the J call TRBJ1-1; a weak D match, TRBD1 (6 bases). CDR1 and CDR2 (germline): SGHAT, FQNNGV. V lost 1 base to trimming and J lost 0 bases, with 12 bases between them. The CDR3 runs to 16 residues. The CDR3 DNA is TGTGCCAGCAGCTTAGCTGGGGGGGCTTTGAACACTGAAGCTTTCTTT. It specifies CASSLAGGALNTEAFF.

This sequence joins TRBV9 and TRBJ2-7; D not certain. Trimming removed 7 bases from V and 3 bases from J, with 11 bases in between. This CDR3 is 12 amino acids long. The germline CDR1 and CDR2 sequences are SGDLS and YYNGEE. The chain's CDR3 is CASVTFFYEQYF. The CDR3 DNA is TGTGCCAGCGTGACTTTTTTCTACGAGCAGTACTTC.

A few counts support this clonotype. The chain combines TRBV28 with TRBJ2-5, with D maybe TRBD2 (6 bases). V lost 4 bases and J lost 1, with 10 bases in between. The germline V gene has CDR1 MDHEN and CDR2 SYDVKM. This CDR3 region has 14 residues. The CDR3 protein is CASSSTSIQETQYF. The CDR3 nucleotides are TGTGCCAGCAGTTCCACTAGCATCCAAGAGACCCAGTACTTC.

This clonotype has a count of ten or more. The chain combines TRBV28 with TRBJ2-1; 9 nucleotides line up with TRBD2. The V segment lost 3 bases and the J segment 6 bases; nucleotides outside the gene matches: 6. The CDR3 has 15 amino acids. Germline CDR1 is MDHEN and CDR2 is SYDVKM. This CDR3 is CASSLGLAGSNEQFF. Written as DNA, the CDR3 is TGTGCCAGCAGTTTGGGTCTAGCGGGAAGCAATGAGCAGTTCTTC.

This clonotype was seen at least ten times. V and J are TRBV27 and TRBJ2-1, with 8 bases that match TRBD2. CDR1 is MNHEY, CDR2 SMNVEV, per germline (reference sequence). V lost 8 bases to trimming and J lost 4 bases; unmatched junction nucleotides: 7. CDR3 length equals 14 residues. The CDR3, as DNA: TGTGCCAGCGGGGTAGCGGGAAGGTACAATGAGCAGTTCTTC. It codes for CASGVAGRYNEQFF.

In nucleotides, the CDR3 is TGTGCCAGCAGCCAAGAGCCCGGCGGATTGAACACAGATACGCAGTATTTT. Protein: CASSQEPGGLNTDTQYF. This chain joins TRBV4-2 and TRBJ2-3; no definite D call. Trimming took 0 bases from V and 2 from J, leaving 15 bases between them. The CDR3 length is 17 residues. Germline V lookup: CDR1 LGHNA, CDR2 YNFKEQ.

Only a few counts were recorded for this clonotype. The V gene is TRBV20-1, the J gene TRBJ2-1; 9 nucleotides align to TRBD1. This CDR3 region has 14 residues. The V segment lost 3 bases and the J segment 12 bases; nucleotides outside the gene matches: 12. Germline V CDR1 and CDR2: DFQATT, SNEGSKA (reference sequence). The CDR3 DNA follows: TGCAGTGCTAGCGGGACAGGGATGTTGTTGATGCAGTTCTTC. Its translation is CSASGTGMLLMQFF.

Only a few counts were recorded for this clonotype. The chain has TRBV18 and TRBJ2-5; TRBD2 matches at 11 bases. The J call may be faulty, since TRBJ2-7 better matches the DNA end. Germline V CDR1 and CDR2: KGHSH, LQKENI. The CDR3 has 15 amino acids. The CDR3 loop reads CASSATGLAGFEQYF. The CDR3 DNA follows: TGTGCCAGCTCAGCGACCGGACTAGCGGGTTTCGAGCAGTACTTC.

The sample holds many counts of this clonotype. The rearrangement uses TRBV28 and TRBJ2-2; 7 bases line up with TRBD2. Unmatched junction bases numbered 2, after V lost 5 bases and J lost 2 bases. Germline lookup yields CDR1 MDHEN and CDR2 SYDVKM. The CDR3 contains 14 residues. This chain's CDR3 is CASSTGGNTGELFF. CDR3 nucleotides: TGTGCCAGCAGTACGGGGGGAAACACCGGGGAGCTGTTTTTT. The full variable domain, rest sourced from reference TRBV28 and TRBJ2-2, is DVKVTQSSRYLVKRTGEKVFLECVQDMDHENMFWYRQDPGLGLRLIYFSYDVKMKEKGDIPEGYSVSREKKERFSLILESASTNQTSMYLCASSTGGNTGELFFGEGSRLTVL.

The genes are TRBV24-1 and TRBJ2-1, with D possibly being TRBD2 (6 bases). Trimming removed 1 base from V and 6 bases from J, with 18 bases in between. From germline, CDR1 is KGHDR and CDR2 SFDVKD. The CDR3 has 17 amino acids. Here the CDR3 reads CATSDFSRGRGTNEQFF. CDR3 nucleotides: TGTGCCACCAGTGATTTTTCCCGGGGTCGGGGGACCAATGAGCAGTTCTTC.

For this clonotype: A read error may be the cause here, since a much bigger clone is one base away. The chain carries TRBV27 and TRBJ2-1, with 11 positions matching TRBD1. Germline loops: CDR1 MNHEY, CDR2 SMNVEV (reference sequence). J gave up 10 bases and V 4 bases, and 6 bases lay outside the gene matches. The CDR3 consists of 14 residues. This CDR3 is CASSSGTGGGEQFF. The CDR3 coding sequence is TGTGCCAGCAGTTCCGGGACAGGGGGAGGCGAGCAGTTCTTC.

The rearrangement uses TRBV5-1 and TRBJ2-7, with 9 bases that match TRBD2. This CDR3 is built from 16 residues. Germline trimming cut 4 bases from V and 0 bases from J; bases unmatched to any gene: 8. Germline V CDR1 and CDR2: SGHRS, YFSETQ. The CDR3 region has the DNA TGCGCCAGCAGCCCTGGGGCGGGAGGGCCCTCCTACGAGCAGTACTTC. Residues: CASSPGAGGPSYEQYF.

Ten or more counts support this clonotype. The V and J genes are TRBV28 and TRBJ2-7, with D perhaps matching TRBD2 (5 bases). The V end lost 3 bases, the J end lost 4 bases, and 10 bases lay between the germline ends. Germline V gives CDR1 MDHEN, CDR2 SYDVKM. The CDR3 contains 13 residues. The CDR3 is CASSFFRGYEQYF. CDR3 nucleotides: TGTGCCAGCAGTTTCTTCCGGGGATACGAGCAGTACTTC. The variable domain in full, completed from reference TRBV28 and TRBJ2-7, reads DVKVTQSSRYLVKRTGEKVFLECVQDMDHENMFWYRQDPGLGLRLIYFSYDVKMKEKGDIPEGYSVSREKKERFSLILESASTNQTSMYLCASSFFRGYEQYFGPGTRLTVT.